A selection of T cell receptor beta chains follows, all from one sample in a study of tumor and adjacent non-tumor tissue in lung cancer. TCRdb itself ran the multiplex PCR reads through MiXCR, one entry per CDR3 protein. Of about 98,000 distinct CDR3 sequences listed, 80% are singletons. The specimen was distant non-tumor lung tissue. The source is a man aged 60 to 75 with small cell lung cancer. The CDR3 runs from the conserved cysteine through the conserved F or W. A D gene is named only where the DNA matches it firmly. Expanded clones get a size class; other rows say once, few or many, or leave the size out.

NA NA TRBJ2-5 TRBV30 CAWGRHGGDTQYF TGTGCCTGGGGCAGGCACGGTGGGGATACCCAGTACTTC
TRBD2 NA TRBJ2-1 TRBV11-2 CASSAGVAGDNEQFF TGTGCCAGCAGCGCGGGAGTAGCGGGAGACAATGAACAGTTCTTC
TRBD1 many TRBJ2-7 TRBV29-1 CSVTPIKQGQFNEQYF TGCAGCGTTACCCCCATCAAACAGGGGCAATTCAACGAGCAGTACTTC
NA NA TRBJ2-3 TRBV11-2 CASSPFLRTDTQYF TGTGCCAGCAGTCCTTTTCTCCGCACAGATACGCAGTATTTT
TRBD1 NA TRBJ2-3 TRBV6-1 CAGSAYRGKGTDTQYF TGTGCCGGCAGTGCATACAGGGGTAAGGGCACAGATACGCAGTATTTT
NA NA TRBJ2-3 TRBV5-4 CTSSFGPNTHYF TGTACCAGCAGCTTCGGGCCGAATACGCACTATTTT
NA NA TRBJ2-1 TRBV11-2 CVTSLLVRYHGKQFF TGTGTCACCAGTTTACTGGTGCGGTATCACGGTAAGCAATTCTTC
TRBD2 NA TRBJ2-2 TRBV6-1 CVSCPGLATTGELFF TGTGTCAGCTGTCCGGGACTAGCGACTACCGGGGAGCTGTTTTTT
TRBD1 NA TRBJ2-1 TRBV12-3/TRBV12-4 CASSYGQGVNNEQFF TGTGCCAGCAGTTATGGACAGGGAGTCAACAATGAGCAGTTCTTC
NA many TRBJ2-1 TRBV7-9 CASSLGAGYNEQFF TGTGCCAGCAGCTTAGGGGCAGGCTACAATGAGCAGTTCTTC
TRBD2 NA TRBJ2-1 TRBV6-5 CASGMASGSTYNDQFF TGTGCCAGCGGTATGGCTAGCGGGAGTACTTACAATGATCAGTTCTTC